This T cell receptor (beta chain) originates from a study of monozygotic twins with inflammatory bowel disease. Study-wide results and caveats: Fewer clonotypes were shared with others by IBD patients than by healthy twins, especially with disease activity.

The CDR3 sequence is 11 residues long. Germline V lookup: CDR1 MNHEY, CDR2 SMNVEV (reference sequence). A word on this clonotype: Its antigen is unknown.

The template switching step added UMIs that contained a 6-nucleotide sample barcode. No DNA is given; TCRdb re-called the 5' RACE reads and lists each CDR3 protein once. The sample totals about 440,000 distinct CDR3 sequences. Researchers isolated total RNA from whole blood without sorting T cells. This receptor was identified in a human donor with ulcerative colitis or Crohn's disease, or a healthy co-twin of an affected twin (not recorded which). Material: blood. The chain joins TRBV27 to TRBJ2-4. CDR3 sequence: CASRKSSIQYF.